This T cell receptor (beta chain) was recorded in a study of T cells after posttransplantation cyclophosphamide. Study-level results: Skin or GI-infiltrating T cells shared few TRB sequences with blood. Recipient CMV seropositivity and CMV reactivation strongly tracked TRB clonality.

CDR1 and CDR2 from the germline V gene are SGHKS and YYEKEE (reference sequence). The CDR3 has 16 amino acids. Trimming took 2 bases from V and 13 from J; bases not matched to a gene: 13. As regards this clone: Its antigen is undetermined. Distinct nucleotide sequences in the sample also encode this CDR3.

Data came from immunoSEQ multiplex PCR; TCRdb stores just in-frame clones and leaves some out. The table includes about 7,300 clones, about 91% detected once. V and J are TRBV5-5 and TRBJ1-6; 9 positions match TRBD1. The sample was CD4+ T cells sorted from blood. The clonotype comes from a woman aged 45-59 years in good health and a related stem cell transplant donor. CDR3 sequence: CASSLDIDRGKSPLHF. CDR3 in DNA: TGTGCCAGCAGCTTAGACATCGACAGGGGGAAATCCCCCCTCCACTTT.